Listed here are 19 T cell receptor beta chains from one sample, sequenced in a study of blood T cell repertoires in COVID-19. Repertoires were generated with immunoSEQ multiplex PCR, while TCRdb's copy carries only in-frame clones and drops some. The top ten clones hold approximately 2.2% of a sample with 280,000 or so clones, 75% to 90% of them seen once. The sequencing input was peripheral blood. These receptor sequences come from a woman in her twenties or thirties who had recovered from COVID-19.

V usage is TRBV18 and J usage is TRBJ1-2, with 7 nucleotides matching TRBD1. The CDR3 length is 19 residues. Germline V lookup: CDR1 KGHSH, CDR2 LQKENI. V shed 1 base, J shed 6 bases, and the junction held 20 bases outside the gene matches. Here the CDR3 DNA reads TGTGCCAGCTCACCACTCGGACAGGCCAACCCAGGGAACTGGAATGGCTACACCTTC. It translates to CASSPLGQANPGNWNGYTF.

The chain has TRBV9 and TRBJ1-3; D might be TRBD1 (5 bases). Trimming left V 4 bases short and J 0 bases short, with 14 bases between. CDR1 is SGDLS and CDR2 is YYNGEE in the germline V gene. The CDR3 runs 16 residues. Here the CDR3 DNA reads TGTGCCAGCAGCCCTCAAGCCAGGGCCTCTGGAAACACCATATATTTT. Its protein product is CASSPQARASGNTIYF. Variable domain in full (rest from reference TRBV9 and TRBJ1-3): DSGVTQTPKHLITATGQRVTLRCSPRSGDLSVYWYQQSLDQGLQFLIQYYNGEERAKGNILERFSAQQFPDLHSELNLSSLELGDSALYFCASSPQARASGNTIYFGEGSWLTVV.

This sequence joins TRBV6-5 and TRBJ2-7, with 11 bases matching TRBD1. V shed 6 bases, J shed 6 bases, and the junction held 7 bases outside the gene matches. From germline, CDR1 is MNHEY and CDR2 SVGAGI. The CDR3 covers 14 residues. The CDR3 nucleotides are TGTGCCAGCAGACTCCCCGGGACAGGGGGCGAGCAGTACTTC. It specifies CASRLPGTGGEQYF.

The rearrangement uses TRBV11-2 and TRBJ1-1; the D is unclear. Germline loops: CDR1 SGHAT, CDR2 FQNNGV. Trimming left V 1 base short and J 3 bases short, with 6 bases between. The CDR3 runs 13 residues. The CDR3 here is CASSLAGDTEAFF. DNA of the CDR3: TGTGCCAGCAGCTTAGCGGGAGACACTGAAGCTTTCTTT.

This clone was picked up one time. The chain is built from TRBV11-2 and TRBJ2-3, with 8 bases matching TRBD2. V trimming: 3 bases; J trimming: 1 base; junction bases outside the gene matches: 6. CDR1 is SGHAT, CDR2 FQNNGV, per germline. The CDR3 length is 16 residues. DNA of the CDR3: TGTGCCAGCAGCTTGAGGACTAGCTCCCGCACAGATACGCAGTATTTT. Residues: CASSLRTSSRTDTQYF. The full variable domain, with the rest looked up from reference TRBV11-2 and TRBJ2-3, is EAGVAQSPRYKIIEKRQSVAFWCNPISGHATLYWYQQILGQGPKLLIQFQNNGVVDDSQLPKDRFSAERLKGVDSTLKIQPAKLEDSAVYLCASSLRTSSRTDTQYFGPGTRLTVL.

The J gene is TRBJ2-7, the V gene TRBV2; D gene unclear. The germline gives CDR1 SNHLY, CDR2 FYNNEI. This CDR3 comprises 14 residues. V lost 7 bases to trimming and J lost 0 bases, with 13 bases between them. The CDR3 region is CASKITRSSYEQYF. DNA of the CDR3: TGTGCCAGCAAGATAACGAGAAGCTCCTACGAGCAGTACTTC.

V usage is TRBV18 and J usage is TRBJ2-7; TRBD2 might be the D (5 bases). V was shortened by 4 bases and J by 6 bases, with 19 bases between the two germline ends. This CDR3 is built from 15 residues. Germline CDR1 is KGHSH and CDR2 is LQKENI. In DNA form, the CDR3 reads TGTGCCAGCTCACAGGTCCAACGGCTAGCCTCCGAGCAGTACTTC. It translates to CASSQVQRLASEQYF.

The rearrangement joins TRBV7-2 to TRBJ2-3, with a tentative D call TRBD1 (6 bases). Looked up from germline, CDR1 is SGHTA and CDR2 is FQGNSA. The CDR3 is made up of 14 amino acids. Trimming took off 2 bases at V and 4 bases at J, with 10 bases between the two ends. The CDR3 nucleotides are TGTGCCAGCAGCTTATCAGGGGCAGCAGATACGCAGTATTTT. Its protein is CASSLSGAADTQYF.

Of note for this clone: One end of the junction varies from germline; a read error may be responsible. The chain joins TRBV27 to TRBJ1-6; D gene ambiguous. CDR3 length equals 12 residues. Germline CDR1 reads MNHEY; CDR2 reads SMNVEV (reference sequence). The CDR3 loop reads CASSLSTVGRFF. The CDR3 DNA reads TGTGCCAGCAGTTTATCCACAGTGGGCCGGTTTTTT.

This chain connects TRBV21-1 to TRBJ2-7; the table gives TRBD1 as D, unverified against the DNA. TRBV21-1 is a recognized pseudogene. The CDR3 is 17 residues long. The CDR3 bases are TGTGCCAGCAGCAGCGGTGACCGGGACAGTTTCACCTACGAGCAGTACTTC. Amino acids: CASSSGDRDSFTYEQYF.

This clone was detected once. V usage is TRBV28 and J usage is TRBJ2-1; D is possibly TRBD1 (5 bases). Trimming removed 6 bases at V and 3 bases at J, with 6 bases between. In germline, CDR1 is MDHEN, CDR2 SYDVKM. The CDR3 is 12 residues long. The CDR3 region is CASSDSYNEQFF. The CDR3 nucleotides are TGTGCCAGCAGCGACAGCTACAATGAGCAGTTCTTC.

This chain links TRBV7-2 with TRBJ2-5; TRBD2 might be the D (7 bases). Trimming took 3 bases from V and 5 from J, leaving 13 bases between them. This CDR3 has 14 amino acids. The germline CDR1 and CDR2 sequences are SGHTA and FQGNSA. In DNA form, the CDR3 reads TGTGCCAGCAGCTTTCGGGGGGCCCGGGAGACCCAGTACTTC. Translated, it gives CASSFRGARETQYF.

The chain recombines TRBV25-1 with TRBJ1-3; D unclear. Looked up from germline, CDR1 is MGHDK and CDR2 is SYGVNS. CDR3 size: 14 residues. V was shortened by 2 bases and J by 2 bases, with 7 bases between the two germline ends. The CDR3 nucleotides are TGTGCCAGCAGTGAAGCCGGGGCTGGAAACACCATATATTTT. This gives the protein CASSEAGAGNTIYF.

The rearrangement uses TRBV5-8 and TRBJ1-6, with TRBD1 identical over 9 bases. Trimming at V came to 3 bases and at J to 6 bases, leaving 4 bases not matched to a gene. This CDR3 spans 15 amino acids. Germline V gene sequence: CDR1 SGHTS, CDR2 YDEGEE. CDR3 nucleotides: TGTGCCAGCAGCTCCTTGACAGGGGGTAATTCACCCCTCCACTTT. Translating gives CASSSLTGGNSPLHF.

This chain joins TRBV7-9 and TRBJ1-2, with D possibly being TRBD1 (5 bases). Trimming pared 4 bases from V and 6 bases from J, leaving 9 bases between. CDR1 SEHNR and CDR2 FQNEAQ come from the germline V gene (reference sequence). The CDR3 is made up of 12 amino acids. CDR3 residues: CASSYQDNGYTF. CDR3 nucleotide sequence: TGTGCCAGCAGCTACCAGGACAATGGCTACACCTTC.

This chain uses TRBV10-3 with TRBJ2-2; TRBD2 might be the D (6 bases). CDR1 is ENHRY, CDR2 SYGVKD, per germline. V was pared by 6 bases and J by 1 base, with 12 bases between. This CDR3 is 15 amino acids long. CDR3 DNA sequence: TGTGCCATCAGGCAGGGACTCCAGAACACCGGGGAGCTGTTTTTT. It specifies CAIRQGLQNTGELFF.

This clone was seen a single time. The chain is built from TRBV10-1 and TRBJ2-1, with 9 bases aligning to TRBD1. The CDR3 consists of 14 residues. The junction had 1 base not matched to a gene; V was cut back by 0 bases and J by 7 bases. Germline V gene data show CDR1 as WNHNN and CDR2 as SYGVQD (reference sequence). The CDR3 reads CASSESGTGNEQFF. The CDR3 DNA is TGCGCCAGCAGTGAGTCCGGGACAGGGAATGAGCAGTTCTTC.

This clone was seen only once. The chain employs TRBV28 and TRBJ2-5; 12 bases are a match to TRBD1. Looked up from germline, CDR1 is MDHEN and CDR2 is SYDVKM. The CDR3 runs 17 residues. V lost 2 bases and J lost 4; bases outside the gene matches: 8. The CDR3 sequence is CASSLAVGQGAGETQYF. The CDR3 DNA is TGTGCCAGCAGTTTAGCCGTGGGACAGGGGGCCGGAGAGACCCAGTACTTC.

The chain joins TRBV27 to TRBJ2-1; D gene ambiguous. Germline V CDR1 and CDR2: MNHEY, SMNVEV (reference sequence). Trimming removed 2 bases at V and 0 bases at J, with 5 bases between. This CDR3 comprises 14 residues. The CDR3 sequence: CASSLAYSYNEQFF. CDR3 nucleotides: TGTGCCAGCAGTTTAGCGTACTCCTACAATGAGCAGTTCTTC.